This T cell receptor beta chain emerged from a study of T cells in tumors after PD-1 blockade. Study-wide background: No patient had prior checkpoint blockade, systemic immunosuppression, or radiotherapy within 4 weeks. During anti-PD-1 treatment, some patients continued daily vismodegib 150 mg.

Template: tumor biopsy or peripheral blood genomic DNA, roughly 600-6,004 ng per sample. V lost 1 base and J 6 bases, leaving 17 bases between the germline ends. The germline V gene has CDR1 SGHDN and CDR2 FVKESK. The CDR3 extends over 16 amino acids. A word on this clone: Its specificity is unknown.

Findings and caveats of the study: Peripheral recruitment is suggested, as some novel exhausted tumor clones were in pre-treatment blood.

Assay: immunoSEQ multiplex PCR; the TCRdb copy retains only in-frame clones and omits some. The data show 54,000 or so clones, over 75% seen once. This sample comprised PBMCs, obtained before anti-PD-1 treatment. This receptor was taken from a human donor with basal cell carcinoma. The V and J genes are TRBV14 and TRBJ2-3, with D uncertain. CDR3 DNA sequence: TGTGCCAGCAGCCAAGCTCAGAGCGTATTTTGGGATACGCAGTATTTT. This encodes CASSQAQSVFWDTQYF.